This TCR beta chain was identified in a study of blood T cell repertoires in COVID-19 (TCRdb year 2020). Broadly, across the study: The collaborator samples originated in the United States, Italy and Spain and spanned the acute and convalescent phases of COVID-19. The material from the prospective study consisted of cDNA or gDNA derived from T cells, B-cell-depleted T cells, or PBMCs. The dataset comprised deeply sampled blood TCRbeta repertoires from subjects exposed to, actively infected with, or recovered from COVID-19. The repertoires were made available in a free public database intended to serve as a resource for research on the immune response to SARS-CoV-2. The samples were drawn from two sources: the first 160 participants of the ongoing ImmuneRACE study, and fewer than 1,500 subjects contributed by 6 global collaborators. The sample metadata nearly always contained a de-identified subject ID, COVID-19 status, age in years and sex. Where available, HLA class I and class II types were taken from metadata supplied by the sample provider and were not determined by assay-based typing. Points the paper makes about the study in general: Clinical and demographic metadata were provided uncurated, with the amount varying by source and participant.

Participants in the prospective study were aged roughly 18 to 90 years, lived in 20 to 25 United States geographic areas, and enrolled through a virtual design. To assign participants to cohorts, the prospective study relied on clinical history that participants themselves reported in a screening survey and a study questionnaire. A participant counted as exposed if, within 2 weeks of entering the study, that participant had been in contact with someone who had a PCR-confirmed or clinician-diagnosed COVID-19 case. Each participant in the prospective study had whole blood, serum and a nasopharyngeal or oropharyngeal swab collected by mobile phlebotomists. Participants in the prospective study had the option to provide additional blood draws and questionnaires over an approximately 2-month period. Prospective study blood samples were shipped either frozen or at room temperature before DNA extraction.

With regard to this clone: What antigen it recognizes has not been identified. No much larger clone exists at a distance of one base, and base qualities are not known.

Looking up the germline V gene yields CDR1 SQVTM and CDR2 ANQGSEA. The CDR3 starts with the cysteine, ends with the phenylalanine, and has 12 residues. The CDR3 DNA has 36 bases and is translated from base 1. Between the V and J ends, shortened by 4 bases and 3 bases respectively, the junction contains 10 bases. TCRbeta CDR3 regions were amplified from genomic DNA by means of the immunoSEQ Assay, a bias-controlled multiplex PCR. The paper's processing steps were these. Nucleated cell counts per sample were estimated from amplification of reference gene primers within the assay. Sequence reads were collapsed and filtered to measure the absolute abundance of every unique TCRbeta CDR3 rearrangement. For each sample, productive Simpson clonality was calculated as the square root of Simpson's diversity index across productive rearrangements. TCRdb took this table from immuneACCESS and kept in-frame rearrangements with V and J called. Such tables lack part of the clones; where checked against another copy, unresolved V genes explain under half of the gap, and the rest is unexplained. V and J calls and clone size follow that table, whereas D and trimming were derived from the DNA. For this sample there are about 210,000 clones; roughly 84% appear just once. The leading ten clones occupy about 3.2% of the sample.

The sequence was obtained from a woman aged 25-40 years who had been exposed to COVID-19. The sample comprised PBMCs or T cells enriched from blood (not recorded which). Rearrangement joined TRBV29-1 to TRBJ2-7; TRBD1 might be the D gene, on 6 matching bases. This receptor has the CDR3 CSVGQAGYEQYF. The base sequence is TGCAGCGTTGGACAGGCCGGCTACGAGCAGTACTTC.